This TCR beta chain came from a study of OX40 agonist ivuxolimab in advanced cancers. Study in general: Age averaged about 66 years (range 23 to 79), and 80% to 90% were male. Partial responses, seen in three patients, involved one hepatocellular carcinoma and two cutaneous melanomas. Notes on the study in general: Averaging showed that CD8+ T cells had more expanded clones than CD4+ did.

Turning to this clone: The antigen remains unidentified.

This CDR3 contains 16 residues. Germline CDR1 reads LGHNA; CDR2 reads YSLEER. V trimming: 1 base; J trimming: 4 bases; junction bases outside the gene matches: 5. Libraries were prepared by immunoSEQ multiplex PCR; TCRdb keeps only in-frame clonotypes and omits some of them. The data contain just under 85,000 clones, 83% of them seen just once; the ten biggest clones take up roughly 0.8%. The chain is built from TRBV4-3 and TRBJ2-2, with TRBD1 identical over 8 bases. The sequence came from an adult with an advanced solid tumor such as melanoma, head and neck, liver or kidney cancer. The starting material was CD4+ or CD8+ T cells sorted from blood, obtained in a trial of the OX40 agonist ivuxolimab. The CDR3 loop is CASSQGTGPSTGELFF. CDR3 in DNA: TGCGCCAGCAGCCAAGGGACAGGGCCCTCCACCGGGGAGCTGTTTTTT.